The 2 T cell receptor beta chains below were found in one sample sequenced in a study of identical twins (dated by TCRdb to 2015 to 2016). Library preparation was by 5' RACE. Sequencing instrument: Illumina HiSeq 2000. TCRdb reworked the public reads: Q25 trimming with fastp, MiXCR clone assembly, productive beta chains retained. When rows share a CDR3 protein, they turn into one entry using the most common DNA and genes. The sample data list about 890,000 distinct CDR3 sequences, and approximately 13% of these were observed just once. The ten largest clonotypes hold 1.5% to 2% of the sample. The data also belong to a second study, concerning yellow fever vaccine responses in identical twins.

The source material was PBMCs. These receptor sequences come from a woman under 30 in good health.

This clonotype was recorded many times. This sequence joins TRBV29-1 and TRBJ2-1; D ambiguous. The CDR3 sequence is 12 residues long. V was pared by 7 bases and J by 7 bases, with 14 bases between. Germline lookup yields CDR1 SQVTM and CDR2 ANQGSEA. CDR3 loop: CSARRAGNEQFF. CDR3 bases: TGCAGCGCACGTAGGGCTGGAAATGAGCAGTTCTTC.

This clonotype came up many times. CDR3 in DNA: TGCGCCAGCAGCTTCGGGACAGGGGAGGCCGAGCAGTACTTC. Its translation is CASSFGTGEAEQYF. The gene calls are TRBV5-1 and TRBJ2-7; 10 bases agree with TRBD1. Losses at the gene ends were 2 bases for V and 6 bases for J; bases not matched to a gene: 5. The CDR3 runs 14 residues. In germline, CDR1 is SGHRS, CDR2 YFSETQ.